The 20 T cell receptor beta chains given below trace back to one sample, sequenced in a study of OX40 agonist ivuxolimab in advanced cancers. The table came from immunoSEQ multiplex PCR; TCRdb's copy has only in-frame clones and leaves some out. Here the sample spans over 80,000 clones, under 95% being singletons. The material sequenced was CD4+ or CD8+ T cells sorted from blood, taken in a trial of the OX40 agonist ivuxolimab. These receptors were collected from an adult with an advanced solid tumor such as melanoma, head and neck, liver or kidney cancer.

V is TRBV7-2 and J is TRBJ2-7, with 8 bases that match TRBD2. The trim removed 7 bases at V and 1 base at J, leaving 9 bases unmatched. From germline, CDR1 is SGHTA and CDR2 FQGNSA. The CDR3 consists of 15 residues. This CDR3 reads CASTLTSGYSYEQYF. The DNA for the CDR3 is TGTGCCAGCACCCTTACTAGCGGTTATTCCTACGAGCAGTACTTC.

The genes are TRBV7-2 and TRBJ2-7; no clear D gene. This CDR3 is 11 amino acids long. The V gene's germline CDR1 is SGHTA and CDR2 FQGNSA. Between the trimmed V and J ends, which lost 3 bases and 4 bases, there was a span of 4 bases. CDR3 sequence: CASSFFYEQYF. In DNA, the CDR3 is TGTGCCAGCAGCTTCTTTTACGAGCAGTACTTC.

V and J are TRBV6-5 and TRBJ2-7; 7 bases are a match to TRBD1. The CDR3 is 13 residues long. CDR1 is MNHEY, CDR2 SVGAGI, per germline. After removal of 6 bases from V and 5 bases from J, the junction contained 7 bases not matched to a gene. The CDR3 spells CASRQGKKHEQYF. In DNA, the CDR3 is TGTGCCAGCAGACAGGGGAAAAAACACGAGCAGTACTTC.

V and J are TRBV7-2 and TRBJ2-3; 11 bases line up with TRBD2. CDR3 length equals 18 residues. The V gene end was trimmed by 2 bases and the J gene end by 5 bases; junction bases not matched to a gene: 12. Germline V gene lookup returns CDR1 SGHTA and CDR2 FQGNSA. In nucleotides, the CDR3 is TGTGCCAGCAGCTTAACCCTTAGCGGGAGGGCCATGGGAGATACGCAGTATTTT. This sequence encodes CASSLTLSGRAMGDTQYF.

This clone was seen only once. CDR3 sequence (DNA): TGTGCCAGCACTCTGAAAGAGACCCAGTACTTC. It is translated as CASTLKETQYF. The rearrangement uses TRBV2 and TRBJ2-5; D is unclear. Trimming removed 7 bases at V and 3 bases at J, with 6 bases between. The length of the CDR3 is 11 residues. Germline-derived CDR1 and CDR2 are SNHLY and FYNNEI.

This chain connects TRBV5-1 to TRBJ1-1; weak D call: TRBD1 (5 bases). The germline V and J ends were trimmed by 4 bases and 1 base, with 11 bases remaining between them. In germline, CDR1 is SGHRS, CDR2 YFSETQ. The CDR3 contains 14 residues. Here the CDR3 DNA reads TGCGCCAGCAGCCTGACAGTCCCGAACACTGAAGCTTTCTTT. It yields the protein CASSLTVPNTEAFF.

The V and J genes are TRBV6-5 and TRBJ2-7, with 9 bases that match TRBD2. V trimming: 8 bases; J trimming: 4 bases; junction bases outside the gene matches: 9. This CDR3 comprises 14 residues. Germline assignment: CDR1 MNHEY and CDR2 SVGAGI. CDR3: CASSLGREGYEQYF. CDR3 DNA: TGTGCCAGCTCCCTCGGGCGGGAGGGGTACGAGCAGTACTTC.

DNA of the CDR3: TGTGCCAGCATCCGGACAGGGGCGACTAACTATGGCTACACCTTC. Translated, it gives CASIRTGATNYGYTF. The genes are TRBV5-6 and TRBJ1-2; 9 bases line up with TRBD1. The V gene's germline CDR1 is SGHDT and CDR2 YYEEEE. Unmatched junction bases numbered 6, after V lost 6 bases and J lost 0 bases. This CDR3 region has 15 residues.

The chain's CDR3 is CAISESTSVETQYF. The DNA for the CDR3 is TGTGCCATCAGTGAGTCAACTAGTGTTGAGACCCAGTACTTC. V usage is TRBV10-3 and J usage is TRBJ2-5; D may be TRBD2 (5 bases). The V gene lost 0 bases and the J gene lost 5 bases, with 10 bases spanning the gap. The CDR3 contains 14 residues. CDR1 ENHRY and CDR2 SYGVKD come from the germline V gene.

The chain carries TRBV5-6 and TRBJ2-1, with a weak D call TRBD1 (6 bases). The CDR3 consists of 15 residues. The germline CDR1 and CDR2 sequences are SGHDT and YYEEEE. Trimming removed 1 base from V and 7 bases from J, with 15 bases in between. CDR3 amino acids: CASSLNRDLWNEQFF. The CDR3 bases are TGTGCCAGCAGCTTGAACAGGGATTTATGGAATGAGCAGTTCTTC.

The CDR3 loop reads CASSQDFLAPGDEQYF. The DNA for the CDR3 is TGCGCCAGCAGCCAAGATTTCCTAGCCCCAGGGGACGAGCAGTACTTC. This chain connects TRBV4-3 to TRBJ2-7, with D perhaps matching TRBD1 (6 bases). The CDR3 contains 16 residues. Germline loops: CDR1 LGHNA, CDR2 YSLEER. V was cut by 0 bases and J by 5 bases, with 17 bases left in between.

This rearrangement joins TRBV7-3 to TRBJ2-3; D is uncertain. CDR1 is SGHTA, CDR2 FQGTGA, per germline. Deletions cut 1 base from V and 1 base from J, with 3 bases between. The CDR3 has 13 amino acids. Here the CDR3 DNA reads TGTGCCAGCAGCTTAATCGGCACAGATACGCAGTATTTT. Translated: CASSLIGTDTQYF.

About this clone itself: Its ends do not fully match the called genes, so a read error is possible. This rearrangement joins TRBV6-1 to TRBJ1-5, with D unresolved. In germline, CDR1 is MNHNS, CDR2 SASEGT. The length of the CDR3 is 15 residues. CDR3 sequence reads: CASSQQRLSNRPQHF. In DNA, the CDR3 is TGTGCCAGCAGTCAACAGAGACTTAGCAATCGGCCCCAGCATTTT.

DNA for the CDR3: TGTGCCAGCAGCTTAACAGGAAATGAGCAGTTCTTC. Its translation is CASSLTGNEQFF. This sequence joins TRBV11-3 and TRBJ2-1, with a possible D match to TRBD1 (5 bases). CDR3 size: 12 residues. In germline, CDR1 is SGHNT, CDR2 YENEEA. With 2 bases removed from V and 7 bases from J, the gap between germline ends came to 6 bases.

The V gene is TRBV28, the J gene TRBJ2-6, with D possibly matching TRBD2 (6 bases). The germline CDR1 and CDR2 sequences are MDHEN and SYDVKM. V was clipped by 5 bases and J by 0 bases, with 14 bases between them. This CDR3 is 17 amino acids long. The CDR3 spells CASSPLAVSSGANVLTF. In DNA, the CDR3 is TGTGCCAGCAGTCCACTAGCCGTGAGCTCTGGGGCCAACGTCCTGACTTTC.

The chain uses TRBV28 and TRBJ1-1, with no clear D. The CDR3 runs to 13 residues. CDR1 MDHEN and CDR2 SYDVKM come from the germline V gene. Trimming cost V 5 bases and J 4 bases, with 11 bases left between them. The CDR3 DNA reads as TGTGCCAGCAGTCTCCGCCGGGGCACTGAAGCTTTCTTT. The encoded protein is CASSLRRGTEAFF.

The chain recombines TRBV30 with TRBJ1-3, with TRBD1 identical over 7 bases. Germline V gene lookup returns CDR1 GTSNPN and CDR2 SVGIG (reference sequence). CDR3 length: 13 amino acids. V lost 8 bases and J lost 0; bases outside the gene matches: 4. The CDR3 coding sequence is TGTGCCAGAGGGACAGCCTCTGGAAACACCATATATTTT. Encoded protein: CARGTASGNTIYF.

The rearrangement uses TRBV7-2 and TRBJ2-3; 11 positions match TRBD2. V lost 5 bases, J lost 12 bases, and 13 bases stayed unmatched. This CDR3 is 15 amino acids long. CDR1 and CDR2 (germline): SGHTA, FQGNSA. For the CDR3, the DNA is TGTGCCAGCAGCACTACTAGCGGGAGTCTCAGGCTCCAGTATTTT. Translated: CASSTTSGSLRLQYF.

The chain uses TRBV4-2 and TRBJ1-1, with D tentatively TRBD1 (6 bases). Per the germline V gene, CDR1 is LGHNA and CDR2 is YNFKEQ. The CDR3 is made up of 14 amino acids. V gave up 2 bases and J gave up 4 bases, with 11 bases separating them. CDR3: CASSQTGKGTEAFF. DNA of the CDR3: TGTGCCAGCAGCCAAACAGGGAAGGGCACTGAAGCTTTCTTT.

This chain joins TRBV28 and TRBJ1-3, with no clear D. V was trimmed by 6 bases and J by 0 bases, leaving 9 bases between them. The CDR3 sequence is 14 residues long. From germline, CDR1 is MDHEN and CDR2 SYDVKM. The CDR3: CASRATVSGNTIYF. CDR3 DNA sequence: TGTGCCAGCAGAGCCACAGTCTCTGGAAACACCATATATTTT.